This record concerns one T cell receptor (beta chain) sequence. Its cognate antigen has yet to be identified. The sample holds no much larger clone one base away, and base qualities are not on file. The library came from the immunoSEQ multiplex PCR assay. What TCRdb holds here is the immuneACCESS table cut down to in-frame rearrangements. Part of the clones is not present; checked against another copy, under half of the missing clones reflect an unresolved V gene, and the others are unexplained. The sample has more than 100,000 clones on record, 80% to 95% of them singletons. Over 2% of the sample rests with the top ten. The germline V gene (reference sequence) provides CDR1 SGHNT and CDR2 YYREEE. The CDR3 measures 17 amino acids from cysteine to phenylalanine. Left in the record is the CDR3 DNA by itself, 51 bases read in frame from the first base. Trimming accounts for 2 bases at V and 9 bases at J, while the number of junction bases matched to no gene is 13.

This record comes from a study of control samples from healthy donors and cancer patients (TCRdb year 2020). The specimen was blood. This TCR came from a man in his late teens or twenties in good health. In this chain, TRBV5-4 is recombined with TRBJ1-6; 8 nucleotides in the junction match TRBD1. The DNA sequence follows: TGTGCCAGCAGCTTAGGTACAGGGGGACGACTGGGTTCACCCCTCCACTTT. The encoded protein is CASSLGTGGRLGSPLHF.